A selection of T cell receptor beta chains follows, all from one sample in a study of cytotoxic CD8 clonotypes in ibrutinib-treated CLL. Profiled with immunoSEQ multiplex PCR; TCRdb holds only in-frame clones, not every one. The table has some 300,000 clones, 80% seen once. The material sequenced was PBMCs, taken before ibrutinib treatment. Receptors were obtained from a human donor with chronic lymphocytic leukemia. Each CDR3 is given with its conserved first and last residue. The D gene is left open where the match is weak. Expanded clones get a size class; other rows say once, few or many, or leave the size out.

>TRBJ1-2|TRBV28|-|few
TGTGCCAGCAGTTTAAGCGCGGGTGGTGGCTACACCTTC
CASSLSAGGGYTF
>TRBJ2-3|TRBV2|TRBD1|-
TGTGCCACCCCCGACAGGGGGCTGGTGGATACGCAGTATTTT
CATPDRGLVDTQYF
>TRBJ1-2|TRBV19|-|-
TGTGCCAGTACCCGGGGGGGCCGCTATGGCTACACCTTC
CASTRGGRYGYTF
>TRBJ2-2|TRBV11-2|-|-
TGTGCCAGCAGCTTTCGCTACACCGGGGAGCTGTTTTTT
CASSFRYTGELFF
>TRBJ1-2|TRBV27|-|-
TGTGCCAGCAGTTTTAATCCCGGGAGCGGTGGCTACACCTTC
CASSFNPGSGGYTF
>TRBJ1-2|TRBV7-2|-|-
TGTGCCAGCAGCTTAGTTCCCCAGGTCTATGGCTACACCTTC
CASSLVPQVYGYTF
>TRBJ1-5|TRBV7-3|-|-
TGTGCCAGCAGCCCCACAGGGTTTCAGCCCCAGCATTTT
CASSPTGFQPQHF
>TRBJ2-2|TRBV4-3|-|-
TGCGCCAGCAGCCCCCTGAGGGGTTCCGGGGAGCTGTTTTTT
CASSPLRGSGELFF
>TRBJ1-2|TRBV15|-|-
TGTGCCACCAGCAGAGTCGCATCCTTTAACTATGGCTACACCTTC
CATSRVASFNYGYTF
>TRBJ2-1|TRBV2|TRBD2|-
TGTGCCAGCAGTGAGGTGGCTAGCGGAACGTACAGTGAGCAGTTCTTC
CASSEVASGTYSEQFF
>TRBJ2-5|TRBV18|-|few
TGTGCCAGCTTGACTACCTGGGACGAGACCCAGTACTTC
CASLTTWDETQYF
>TRBJ1-1|TRBV18|-|-
TGTGCCAGCTCACGCAGGGAAGGGGGGGCCCTGAACACTGAAGCTTTCTTT
CASSRREGGALNTEAFF
>TRBJ2-1|TRBV27|TRBD2|-
TGTGCCAGCAGTTTAAGTACTAGCGGGAGTGGGGGTGAGCAGTTCTTC
CASSLSTSGSGGEQFF
>TRBJ2-1|TRBV7-6|TRBD2|-
TGTGCCAGCAGCTTAGCGTTTCCTAGCGGGAGAACCGAGCAGTTCTTC
CASSLAFPSGRTEQFF
>TRBJ2-2|TRBV5-1|-|-
TGCGCCAGCAGCTTCGGCCAGTCCCAGGTTACCGGGGAGCTGTTTTTT
CASSFGQSQVTGELFF
>TRBJ2-7|TRBV5-1|-|-
TGCGCCAGCAGCTTGATGACGTCAGGGCGAGAGCAGTACTTC
CASSLMTSGREQYF
>TRBJ1-5|TRBV9|TRBD1|-
TGTGCCAGCAGCGTGACAGGGTATGGTCAGCCCCAGCATTTT
CASSVTGYGQPQHF
>TRBJ2-1|TRBV12-5|-|-
TGTGCTAGTGGTCTTCAGGGAGTCTACAATGAGCAGTTCTTC
CASGLQGVYNEQFF
>TRBJ1-5|TRBV6-1|-|-
TGTGCCAGCAGTCGGGGGGGAGGCCAGCCCCAGCATTTT
CASSRGGGQPQHF
>TRBJ2-7|TRBV5-1|-|-
TGCGCCAGCAGCACGGTTCCGGGAGTCGAGTACGAGCAGTACTTC
CASSTVPGVEYEQYF
>TRBJ2-1|TRBV7-3|-|-
TGTGCCAGCAGCCGGACAGAAAACAATGAGCAGTTCTTC
CASSRTENNEQFF
>TRBJ2-7|TRBV7-2|-|-
TGTGCCAGCAGCTTAGTAGGACGGACGGTTAGCTCCTACGAGCAGTACTTC
CASSLVGRTVSSYEQYF
>TRBJ2-5|TRBV5-1|TRBD1|once
TGCGCCAGCAGCGTGGGGCAGGGGGACGGGACCCAGTACTTC
CASSVGQGDGTQYF
>TRBJ2-7|TRBV5-1|TRBD2|-
TGCGCCAGCAGCTTGGGTAATTTTATCGCTAGCGGGAAGAAGATGGCCTACGAGCAGTACTTC
CASSLGNFIASGKKMAYEQYF
>TRBJ2-3|TRBV4-2|-|-
TGTGCCAGCAGCCAAAAAAGCGGTAACACAGATACGCAGTATTTT
CASSQKSGNTDTQYF
>TRBJ1-1|TRBV7-6|TRBD1|-
TGTGCCAGCAGCCACACAGGGGGCGCAATGAACACTGAAGCTTTCTTT
CASSHTGGAMNTEAFF
>TRBJ1-2|TRBV30|-|-
TGTGCCTGGAGTGAAGACGGGCCGGCCTATGGCTACACCTTC
CAWSEDGPAYGYTF
>TRBJ2-7|TRBV7-9|-|few
TGTGCCAGCAGCCCGAGCTCCTACGAGCAGTACTTC
CASSPSSYEQYF
>TRBJ2-3|TRBV28|-|few
TGTGCCAGCAGTACCGCCTCTCGGCCTCAAGTTAAAGATACGCAGTATTTT
CASSTASRPQVKDTQYF
>TRBJ2-6|TRBV11-2|-|once
TGTGCCAGCAGCTTCCGGGGGGCTTCTGGGGCCAACGTCCTGACTTTC
CASSFRGASGANVLTF
>TRBJ2-3|TRBV5-8|-|-
TGTGCCAGCTCCCCTCGAGGGAAGGGTACAGATACGCAGTATTTT
CASSPRGKGTDTQYF
>TRBJ2-2|TRBV7-6|-|-
TGTGCCAGCAGCTTAGAAGGGGACGCGAACACCGGGGAGCTGTTTTTT
CASSLEGDANTGELFF
>TRBJ2-1|TRBV2|TRBD2|-
TGTGCCAGCAAGCGGGAGCGGATGTCCTACAATGAGCAGTTCTTC
CASKRERMSYNEQFF
>TRBJ1-2|TRBV5-1|-|-
TGCGCCAGCAGCTTGGGCAGAGGGGTGGTCTATGGCTACACCTTC
CASSLGRGVVYGYTF
>TRBJ2-6|TRBV7-9|-|few
TGTGCCAGCAGCCTTGGGGACCAGGTAGGGGGCTCTGGGGCCAACGTCCTGACTTTC
CASSLGDQVGGSGANVLTF
>TRBJ1-2|TRBV27|-|-
TGTGCCAGCAGTTTCCCCGGGGGCTATGGCTACACCTTC
CASSFPGGYGYTF
>TRBJ2-5|TRBV5-6|-|-
TGTGCCAGCAGCTTGGCCGCTCGGGAGACCCAGTACTTC
CASSLAARETQYF
>TRBJ1-3|TRBV9|-|-
TGTGCCAGCAGCGGATTACAGGGAGCTGGAAACACCATATATTTT
CASSGLQGAGNTIYF
>TRBJ1-1|TRBV7-8|-|-
TGTGCCAGCAGCTTAGAGATGGTCCAGGGCGGGACGACTGAAGCTTTCTTT
CASSLEMVQGGTTEAFF
>TRBJ1-4|TRBV9|TRBD1|-
TGTGCCAGCAGCGTAGCTGGGACAGGGGAAGAAAAACTGTTTTTT
CASSVAGTGEEKLFF
>TRBJ2-3|TRBV4-3|-|once
TGCGCCAGCAGCCAAGATAGGCCAGCCGTGAGCACAGATACGCAGTATTTT
CASSQDRPAVSTDTQYF
>TRBJ1-2|TRBV29-1|-|-
TGCAGCGTTGAAAACAGCAACTATGGCTACACCTTC
CSVENSNYGYTF
>TRBJ2-5|TRBV28|TRBD1|-
TGTGCCAGCAGACCCGGGGACAGGGTGGAGGAGACCCAGTACTTC
CASRPGDRVEETQYF
>TRBJ1-1|TRBV25-1|TRBD1|-
TGTGCCAGCAGGGAAGACAGGGGTGGCGGCACTGAAGCTTTCTTT
CASREDRGGGTEAFF
>TRBJ1-1|TRBV18|-|once
TGTGCCAGCTCACCGATGGTTCTAGGGGGATTGAACACTGAAGCTTTCTTT
CASSPMVLGGLNTEAFF
>TRBJ2-2|TRBV7-2|TRBD2|-
TGTGCCAGCAGGAAGCTAGCGGGACTGAACACCGGGGAGCTGTTTTTT
CASRKLAGLNTGELFF
>TRBJ1-2|TRBV30|TRBD1|-
TGTGCCTGGAGTCGACAGGGGATCTATGGCTACACCTTC
CAWSRQGIYGYTF
>TRBJ2-1|TRBV9|TRBD2|-
TGTGCCAGCAGCGTTCTGGCGGGAGGGTTTGGCAATGAGCAGTTCTTC
CASSVLAGGFGNEQFF
>TRBJ2-3|TRBV4-2|-|-
TGTGCCAGCAGCCAGCATCACCGGGCGGGGACAGATACGCAGTATTTT
CASSQHHRAGTDTQYF
>TRBJ1-2|TRBV6-6|-|-
TGTGCCAGCAGTCCCGACATGGACTATGGCTACACCTTC
CASSPDMDYGYTF
>TRBJ2-7|TRBV7-2|-|-
TGTGCCAGCTCACTTTTGGGGGGACAATATAGCGAGCAGTACTTC
CASSLLGGQYSEQYF
>TRBJ2-1|TRBV27|-|-
TGTGCCAGCAGTTTAGGCCTTAACTACAATGAGCAGTTCTTC
CASSLGLNYNEQFF
>TRBJ2-1|TRBV7-2|-|-
TGTGCCAGCAGCCCGGGCCCAAGATACAATGAGCAGTTCTTC
CASSPGPRYNEQFF
>TRBJ2-3|TRBV18|-|-
TGTGCCAGCTCACCAGTAATTGGCCAAAGTAGCACAGATACGCAGTATTTT
CASSPVIGQSSTDTQYF
>TRBJ2-4|TRBV15|TRBD2|-
TGTGCCACCAGCGACTCAACCGGGACTAGCGGCGTGGGGGGCAGATATTTC
CATSDSTGTSGVGGRYF
>TRBJ2-7|TRBV25-1|-|-
TGTGCCAGCAGTGAATTTTTAACAGGAGGGAGGCAGTACTTC
CASSEFLTGGRQYF
>TRBJ2-5|TRBV5-4|TRBD2|few
TGTGCCAGCAGCTTGCTGGTAGCGGGGCAAGAGACCCAGTACTTC
CASSLLVAGQETQYF
>TRBJ2-7|TRBV15|TRBD2|-
TGTGCCACCAGGACTGGACTAGCGGGATCCTACGAGCAGTACTTC
CATRTGLAGSYEQYF
>TRBJ2-1|TRBV10-3|TRBD2|-
TGTGCCATCAGGGTAACTAGCGGGGGCTCCTACAATGAGCAGTTCTTC
CAIRVTSGGSYNEQFF